This T cell receptor (beta chain) came from a study of CD4 T cells in relation to SARS-CoV-2 and coronaviruses. TCRdb's copy holds only in-frame clones and misses some; the assay was immunoSEQ multiplex PCR. The sample has 65,000 or so clones, over 70% seen once; the top ten hold 1.5% to 2%. Unexposed donor CD4+ T cells date from about 2011-2019, before the COVID-19 pandemic. Naive and memory CD4+ T cells came from enriched cryopreserved PBMCs. Germline CDR1 reads LNHDA; CDR2 reads SQIVND (reference sequence). Deletions cut 4 bases from V and 5 bases from J, with 15 bases between. This CDR3 is built from 15 residues.

This TCR derives from a human donor in good health. The chain is built from TRBV19 and TRBJ1-5; possible D gene TRBD1, 6 bases. The material sequenced was memory CD4+ T cells from PBMCs. In DNA, the CDR3 is TGTGCCAGTAGTAGCCCCCGGGACACTGATCAGCCCCAGCATTTT. It encodes CASSSPRDTDQPQHF.